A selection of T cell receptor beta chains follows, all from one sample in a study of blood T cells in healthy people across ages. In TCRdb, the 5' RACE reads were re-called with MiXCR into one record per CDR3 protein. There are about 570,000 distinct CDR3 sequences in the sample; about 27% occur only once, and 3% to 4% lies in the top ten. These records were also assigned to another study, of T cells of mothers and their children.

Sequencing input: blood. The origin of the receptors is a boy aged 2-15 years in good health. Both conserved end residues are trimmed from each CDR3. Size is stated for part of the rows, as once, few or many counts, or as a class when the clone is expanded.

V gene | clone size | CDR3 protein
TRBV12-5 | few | ASGLYQAGTDTQY
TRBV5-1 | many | ASSLYGSQGETQY
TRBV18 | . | ASSDPGQGNEQF
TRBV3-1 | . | ASSLRDPQETQY
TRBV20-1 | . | SAPRTSGGLQETQY
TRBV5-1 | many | ASSLGTGGTGELF
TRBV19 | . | ASSIDPWREDLYNEQF
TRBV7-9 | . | ASSPTGGLLPAF
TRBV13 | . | ASGPRTNNEQF
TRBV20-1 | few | SAIGGVPQETQY
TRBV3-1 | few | ASSQGVGLGQNIQY
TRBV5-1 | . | ASSFPIDNEQF
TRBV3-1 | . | ASSQVFRQGQETQY
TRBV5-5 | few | ASSLGRHPYEQY
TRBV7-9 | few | ASSKLSYEQY
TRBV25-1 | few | ASEETRSLY
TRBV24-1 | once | ANIDAGRVGELF
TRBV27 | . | ASSMRASLICEQY